This T cell receptor (beta chain) was profiled in a study of CD8+CD57+ T cells in acquired aplastic anemia. CDR3 and TCR beta VDJ profiling relied on genomic DNA as the template. From the reads, TCRdb called clonotypes with MiXCR, one entry per CDR3 protein. The sample carries about 40,000 distinct CDR3 sequences, about 63% recorded once. Before being chosen for sequencing, patients had shown CD8+CD57+ cell expansion by flow cytometry. Patients were treatment-naive when blood was sampled. The CDR3 loop spans 15 amino acids. Germline CDR1 SNHLY, CDR2 FYNNEI. The V segment lost 5 bases and the J segment 1 base; nucleotides outside the gene matches: 5.

The sample taken for sequencing was sorted CD4+, CD8+, or CD8+CD57+ T cells (not recorded which) from PBMCs. The receptor's source is a human donor with aplastic anemia. The chain combines TRBV2 with TRBJ1-5; 7 bases fit TRBD1. CDR3 sequence: CASSWGRGSNQPQHF. The CDR3 nucleotides read TGTGCCAGCAGTTGGGGCAGGGGGAGCAATCAGCCCCAGCATTTT.